This T cell receptor (beta chain) originates from a study of blood T cell repertoires in COVID-19. For the study at large: The origin of the acute and convalescent COVID-19 samples was the United States, Italy and Spain. In each case, the material was cDNA or gDNA derived from T cells, B-cell-depleted T cells, or PBMCs.

Source study methods: For nucleated cells, counts were estimated from reference gene primer amplification. Sequencing used immunoSEQ multiplex PCR; TCRdb keeps in-frame clones, though not all of them. V and J calls plus clone size are reproduced from that table; the DNA served to infer D and trimming. Of roughly 160,000 clones in the sample, 84% are singletons; the top ten hold 14%. V was trimmed by 0 bases and J by 0 bases, leaving 17 bases between them. Germline V lookup: CDR1 LGHNA, CDR2 YNFKEQ. The CDR3 has 18 amino acids. The clonotype was recovered from a man between 18 and 29 years old with active or convalescent COVID-19. The J gene is TRBJ1-1, the V gene TRBV4-2; D remains ambiguous. Sequencing used peripheral blood. The CDR3 spells CASSQDRRGLSVNTEAFF. DNA for the CDR3: TGTGCCAGCAGCCAAGACCGAAGAGGGCTTTCCGTGAACACTGAAGCTTTCTTT.